This T cell receptor (beta chain) derives from a study of blood T cells in healthy people across ages. The CDR3 totals 13 residues. The germline V and J ends were trimmed by 3 bases and 4 bases, with 13 bases remaining between them. CDR1 and CDR2 (germline): DFQATT, SNEGSKA (reference sequence). With a J-beta primer mix and a sample-barcoded 5' primer, a second PCR ran 7 to 11 cycles. TCRdb analysed the 5' RACE reads with MiXCR anew, one entry per CDR3 protein. The sample contains fewer than 1,000,000 distinct CDR3 sequences, under 55% of which appear only once. Source material: blood. This sequence was found in a man between 60 and 70 years old in good health. The chain employs TRBV20-1 and TRBJ2-7; D unresolved. In nucleotides, the CDR3 is TGCAGTGCTAGTAGCTCGACATCTTACGAGCAGTACTTC. Its translation is CSASSSTSYEQYF.